The clone carrying this T cell receptor beta chain has at least ten counts. Its antigen is currently unknown. The germline gives CDR1 ENHRY, CDR2 SYGVKD. Trimming left V 3 bases short and J 8 bases short, with 8 bases between. The CDR3 extends over 12 amino acids. The data belong to a study of T cell repertoires in cytomegalovirus infection. Study information: Carrying CMV and the relevant HLA type showed in public TCR beta signatures. Overall study results and limits: Cumulated frequencies of public TCR beta families served to identify carriers of CMV plus the relevant HLA.

TCRdb re-called the reads with MiXCR, one entry per CDR3 protein. The sample holds approximately 500,000 distinct CDR3 sequences, 11% seen once. The TCR was taken from a human donor in good health (CMV status not recorded). Some clones in this sample may be carry-over from other donors' samples. The specimen sequenced was PBMCs. The chain recombines TRBV10-3 with TRBJ2-1, with unresolved D. The CDR3 spells CAISDQLHEQFF. The CDR3 coding sequence is TGTGCCATCAGTGACCAGCTACATGAGCAGTTCTTC.